The clone carrying this TCR beta chain was seen a few times. As yet, its antigen is unknown. Treatment in this sample: roughly ten-day PBMC culture with coronavirus spike peptide pools or control peptides (ViraFEST assay). Germline CDR1 and CDR2: KGHDR and SFDVKD. The V and J ends lost 3 bases and 3 bases respectively, with 10 bases between them. The CDR3 has 14 residues. The Oncomine TCR Beta short-read assay was applied to DNA of cultured CD4+ T cells. MiXCR, applied by TCRdb to the PCR reads, yields one record per CDR3 protein. Altogether about 14,000 distinct CDR3 sequences are present, around 73% being singletons, with the ten largest covering 11%. The data belong to a study of vaccination and CD4 T cells after COVID-19.

The sample was CD4+ T cells from blood, cultured in vitro. V gene TRBV24-1 combines with J gene TRBJ1-2; weak D call: TRBD1 (5 bases). The sequence derives from a human donor who had recovered from COVID-19. CDR3 loop: CATSDAPQDYGYTF. CDR3 DNA: TGTGCCACCAGTGATGCCCCACAGGACTATGGCTACACCTTC.